A single sample is the source of the 11 T cell receptor beta chains below, sequenced in a study of blood T cell repertoires in COVID-19 (TCRdb year 2020). The library was generated by the immunoSEQ multiplex PCR assay. This immuneACCESS table, as held by TCRdb, lists in-frame sequences with V and J called but not all clones. Of the missing ones, under half trace to an unresolved V gene in checked studies; the others have no known cause. This sample is represented by about 190,000 clones; 80% to 85% of them were singletons. Around 6.1% of the sample belongs to the ten largest clones. The sequencing input was peripheral blood. The source is a woman between 35 and 50 years old with acute or convalescent COVID-19.

This chain joins TRBV24-1 and TRBJ2-1; 7 bases align to TRBD1. The CDR3 length is 15 residues. The V and J ends lost 3 bases and 8 bases, in that order; junction bases with no gene match: 9. In germline, CDR1 is KGHDR, CDR2 SFDVKD. The CDR3 loop is CATSDVQGRLDEQFF. CDR3 bases: TGTGCCACCAGTGATGTACAGGGGCGACTTGATGAGCAGTTCTTC.

This clone was found once. This sequence joins TRBV6-5 and TRBJ1-1; D remains ambiguous. V lost 2 bases and J 2 bases, leaving 9 bases between the germline ends. The CDR3 is made up of 14 amino acids. Germline loops: CDR1 MNHEY, CDR2 SVGAGI. The chain's CDR3 is CASSYAGPNTEAFF. In nucleotides, the CDR3 is TGTGCCAGCAGTTACGCGGGTCCAAACACTGAAGCTTTCTTT.

The chain joins TRBV7-7 to TRBJ2-3; TRBD2 matches at 7 bases. Germline lookup yields CDR1 SSHAT and CDR2 FNYEAQ (reference sequence). The J segment lost 8 bases and the V segment lost 5 bases, leaving 13 bases of the junction unmatched. The CDR3 consists of 15 residues. The CDR3 DNA sequence: TGTGCCAGCAGCCCTCAGACTAGCTGGGGGGGTACGCAGTATTTT. Its translation is CASSPQTSWGGTQYF. The whole variable domain, remainder taken from reference TRBV7-7 and TRBJ2-3, is GAGVSQSPRYKVTKRGQDVTLRCDPISSHATLYWYQQALGQGPEFLTYFNYEAQPDKSGLPSDRFSAERPEGSISTLTIQRTEQRDSAMYRCASSPQTSWGGTQYFGPGTRLTVL.

This clone has just a few counts. The chain employs TRBV30 and TRBJ2-3, with TRBD1 matching 7 bases. The CDR3 totals 17 residues. V lost 0 bases and J lost 0; bases outside the gene matches: 9. CDR1 is GTSNPN, CDR2 SVGIG, per germline (reference sequence). The DNA of the CDR3 is TGTGCCTGGAGTGTAGGATTGGGGACAGTGAGCACAGATACGCAGTATTTT. Amino acids: CAWSVGLGTVSTDTQYF.

The chain combines TRBV11-2 with TRBJ2-7; unclear D gene. Germline loops: CDR1 SGHAT, CDR2 FQNNGV. The CDR3 consists of 14 residues. Trimming pared 2 bases from V and 3 bases from J, leaving 11 bases between. CDR3 residues: CASSLTATGYEQYF. In DNA form, the CDR3 reads TGTGCCAGCAGCTTAACGGCAACGGGCTACGAGCAGTACTTC.

CDR3 in amino acids: CASSQTATLEAFF. The CDR3 nucleotides are TGCGCCAGCAGCCAGACAGCGACACTCGAAGCTTTCTTT. The chain couples TRBV5-1 to TRBJ1-1; possibly TRBD1 for D (5 bases). The CDR3 runs to 13 residues. Germline assignment: CDR1 SGHRS and CDR2 YFSETQ. Trimming left V 4 bases short and J 8 bases short, with 15 bases between. Full variable domain (rest looked up from reference TRBV5-1 and TRBJ1-1): KAGVTQTPRYLIKTRGQQVTLSCSPISGHRSVSWYQQTPGQGLQFLFEYFSETQRNKGNFPGRFSGRQFSNSRSEMNVSTLELGDSALYLCASSQTATLEAFFGQGTRLTVV.

Judged by abundance, this clone is medium-sized. This chain links TRBV18 with TRBJ2-2; 7 bases align to TRBD1. This CDR3 contains 15 residues. CDR1 KGHSH and CDR2 LQKENI come from the germline V gene. The J segment lost 4 bases and the V segment lost 4 bases, leaving 6 bases of the junction unmatched. The CDR3 nucleotides read TGTGCCAGCTCACGCCTACAGGGGTTCACCGGGGAGCTGTTTTTT. Translating it yields CASSRLQGFTGELFF.

This clone was seen only a few times. The J gene is TRBJ1-2, the V gene TRBV27; tentative D call: TRBD1 (6 bases). Trimming shortened V by 5 bases and J by 3 bases, and 19 bases separated the two germline ends. The CDR3 length is 16 residues. The V gene's germline CDR1 is MNHEY and CDR2 SMNVEV (reference sequence). For the CDR3, the DNA is TGTGCCAGCAGTGGTGAGGGCGGCAGGGGTTACTATGGCTACACCTTC. Amino acid sequence: CASSGEGGRGYYGYTF.

The chain employs TRBV2 and TRBJ1-4; 7 bases align to TRBD1. The germline V gene encodes CDR1 SNHLY and CDR2 FYNNEI. CDR3 length: 16 residues. The V gene end was trimmed by 8 bases and the J gene end by 4 bases; junction bases not matched to a gene: 13. In nucleotides, the CDR3 is TGTGCCAGCGGTAGACAGGGCGTTGGATATAATGAAAAACTGTTTTTT. Its translation: CASGRQGVGYNEKLFF.

The chain recombines TRBV5-1 with TRBJ2-1; 8 nucleotides line up with TRBD2. Per the germline V gene, CDR1 is SGHRS and CDR2 is YFSETQ. Trimming removed 3 bases from V and 8 bases from J; junction bases left unmatched: 13. There are 16 residues in the CDR3. The DNA of the CDR3 is TGCGCCAGCAGCTCGACGGGGGGGATAGCGCTTGATGAGCAGTTCTTC. Amino acid sequence: CASSSTGGIALDEQFF.

The V call is TRBV7-2, the J call TRBJ2-7; the match to TRBD2 covers 16 bases. This CDR3 region has 16 residues. CDR1 and CDR2 from the germline V gene are SGHTA and FQGNSA. The V gene end was trimmed by 4 bases and the J gene end by 7 bases; junction bases not matched to a gene: 7. CDR3 sequence reads: CASSSGGTSGRGEQYF. The CDR3 nucleotides read TGTGCCAGCAGCTCCGGGGGGACTAGCGGGAGGGGTGAGCAGTACTTC.